The 9 T cell receptor beta chains below all came from one sample that was sequenced in a study of blood T cells in healthy people across ages. The authors ran a second PCR of 7 to 11 cycles using a sample-barcoded 5' primer and a J-beta primer mix. From the 5' RACE reads, TCRdb called clonotypes with MiXCR, one entry per CDR3 protein. The data show around 970,000 distinct CDR3 sequences, just over 50% seen once. Sequences were obtained from blood. All receptors derive from a woman aged 55-70 years in good health.

Only a few counts were recorded for this clonotype. V and J are TRBV6-5 and TRBJ1-6; a possible D gene is TRBD1 (6 bases). Trimming left V 2 bases short and J 7 bases short, with 15 bases between. The CDR3 is 16 amino acids. CDR1 MNHEY and CDR2 SVGAGI come from the germline V gene. CDR3 sequence: CASSYTPTGWNSPLHF. CDR3 sequence (DNA): TGTGCCAGCAGTTACACTCCTACAGGGTGGAATTCACCCCTCCACTTT.

This clonotype was counted between two and nine times. The genes are TRBV28 and TRBJ1-2, with 9 bases that match TRBD1. The CDR3 contains 13 residues. The germline gives CDR1 MDHEN, CDR2 SYDVKM. The J segment lost 3 bases and the V segment lost 8 bases, leaving 4 bases of the junction unmatched. The CDR3 region is CASRTGEDYGYTF. In DNA, the CDR3 is TGTGCCAGCCGGACAGGGGAGGACTATGGCTACACCTTC.

As concerns this clonotype: The germline gene is not matched at one end of the junction; a read error may be the cause. The genes are TRBV2 and TRBJ2-4; possible D gene TRBD1, 6 bases. The better agreement between TRBJ2-7 and the DNA end casts doubt on the J call. Per the germline V gene, CDR1 is SNHLY and CDR2 is FYNNEI. CDR3 length: 15 residues. Here the CDR3 reads CASRPDRTFGYEQYF. CDR3 sequence (DNA): TGTGCTAGCAGACCCGACAGGACGTTCGGTTACGAGCAGTACTTC.

The rearrangement joins TRBV20-1 to TRBJ2-3; D not certain. Deletions cut 6 bases from V and 1 base from J, with 14 bases between. Per germline, CDR1 DFQATT and CDR2 SNEGSKA (reference sequence). CDR3 size: 14 residues. In DNA form, the CDR3 reads TGCAGTGCCCCCTCGAGTTGGGGCACAGATACGCAGTATTTT. It translates to CSAPSSWGTDTQYF.

This clonotype was detected a few times. V usage is TRBV29-1 and J usage is TRBJ2-4, with D perhaps TRBD1 or TRBD2 (5 bases each). The last part of the DNA fits TRBJ2-7 better; the J call may be wrong. CDR1 SQVTM and CDR2 ANQGSEA come from the germline V gene. The CDR3 covers 12 residues. CDR3 DNA sequence: TGCAGCGTTCTGGGGGAGTCGGGCGAGCAGTACTTC. Its translation is CSVLGESGEQYF.

This clonotype was detected only a few times. The chain carries TRBV29-1 and TRBJ1-1; D is ambiguous. V was shortened by 0 bases and J by 1 base, with 9 bases between the two germline ends. Germline-derived CDR1 and CDR2 are SQVTM and ANQGSEA. The CDR3 length is 14 residues. CDR3 sequence reads: CSVEDLRANTEAFF. The DNA for the CDR3 is TGCAGCGTTGAAGATCTTAGGGCGAACACTGAAGCTTTCTTT.

The genes are TRBV6-1 and TRBJ1-5; 8 bases match TRBD1. Germline lookup yields CDR1 MNHNS and CDR2 SASEGT. V trimming: 1 base; J trimming: 1 base; junction bases outside the gene matches: 9. This CDR3 has 18 residues. CDR3 sequence (DNA): TGTGCCAGCAGTGAAGACGGACAGGGATGGGCGAGCAATCAGCCCCAGCATTTT. Translation gives CASSEDGQGWASNQPQHF.

This chain connects TRBV14 to TRBJ2-5; D assignment may be TRBD1 or TRBD2 (6 bases each). Trimming took off 3 bases at V and 2 bases at J, with 22 bases between the two ends. The CDR3 loop spans 18 amino acids. Germline V gene data show CDR1 as SGHDN and CDR2 as FVKESK. CDR3 residues: CASSHTSPGHRGQETQYF. The CDR3 DNA follows: TGTGCCAGCAGCCATACTTCTCCGGGACACCGGGGGCAAGAGACCCAGTACTTC.

The chain combines TRBV20-1 with TRBJ1-2; no firm D call. The V gene lost 6 bases and the J gene lost 9 bases, with 14 bases spanning the gap. The germline CDR1 and CDR2 sequences are DFQATT and SNEGSKA (reference sequence). The CDR3 length is 11 residues. The CDR3, as DNA: TGCAGTGCCCCCCGCGACGTCAGCTACACCTTC. As protein: CSAPRDVSYTF.